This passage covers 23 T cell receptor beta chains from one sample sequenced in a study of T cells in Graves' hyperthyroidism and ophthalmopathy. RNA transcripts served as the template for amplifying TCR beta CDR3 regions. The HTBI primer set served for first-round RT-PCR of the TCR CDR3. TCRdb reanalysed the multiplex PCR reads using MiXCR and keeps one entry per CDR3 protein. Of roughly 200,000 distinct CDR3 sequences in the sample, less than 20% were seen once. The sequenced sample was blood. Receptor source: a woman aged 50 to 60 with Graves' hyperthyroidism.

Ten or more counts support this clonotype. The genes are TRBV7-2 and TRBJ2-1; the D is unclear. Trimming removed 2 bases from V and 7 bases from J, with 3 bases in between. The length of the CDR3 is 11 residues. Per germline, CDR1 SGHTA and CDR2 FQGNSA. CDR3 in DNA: TGTGCCAGCAGCTTATTGAATGAGCAGTTCTTC. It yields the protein CASSLLNEQFF.

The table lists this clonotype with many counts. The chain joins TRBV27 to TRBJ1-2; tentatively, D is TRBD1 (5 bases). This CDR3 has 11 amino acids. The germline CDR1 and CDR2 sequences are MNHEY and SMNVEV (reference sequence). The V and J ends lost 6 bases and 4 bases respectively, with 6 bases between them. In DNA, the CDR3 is TGTGCCAGCAGGGACACCTATGGCTACACCTTC. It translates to CASRDTYGYTF.

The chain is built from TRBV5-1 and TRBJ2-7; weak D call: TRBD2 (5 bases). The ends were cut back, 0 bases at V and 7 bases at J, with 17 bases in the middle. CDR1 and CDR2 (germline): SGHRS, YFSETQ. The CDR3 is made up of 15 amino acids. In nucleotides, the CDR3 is TGCGCCAGCAGCTTGGATCTCGGGGTCCTAGAAGAGCAGTACTTC. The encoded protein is CASSLDLGVLEEQYF.

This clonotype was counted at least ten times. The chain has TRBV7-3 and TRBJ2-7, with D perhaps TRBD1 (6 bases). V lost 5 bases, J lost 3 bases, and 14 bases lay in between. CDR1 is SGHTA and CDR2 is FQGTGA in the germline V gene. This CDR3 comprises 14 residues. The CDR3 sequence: CASSPGHNNYEQYF. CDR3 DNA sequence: TGTGCCAGCAGCCCGGGACATAACAACTACGAGCAGTACTTC. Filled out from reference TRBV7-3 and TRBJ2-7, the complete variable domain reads GAGVSQTPSNKVTEKGKYVELRCDPISGHTALYWYRQSLGQGPEFLIYFQGTGAADDSGLPNDRFFAVRPEGSVSTLKIQRTERGDSAVYLCASSPGHNNYEQYFGPGTRLTVT.

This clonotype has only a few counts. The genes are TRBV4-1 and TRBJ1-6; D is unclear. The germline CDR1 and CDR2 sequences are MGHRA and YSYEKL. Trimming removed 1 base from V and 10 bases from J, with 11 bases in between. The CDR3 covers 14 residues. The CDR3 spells CASSQGWTGSPLHF. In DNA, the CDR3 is TGCGCCAGCAGCCAAGGTTGGACGGGATCACCCCTCCACTTT.

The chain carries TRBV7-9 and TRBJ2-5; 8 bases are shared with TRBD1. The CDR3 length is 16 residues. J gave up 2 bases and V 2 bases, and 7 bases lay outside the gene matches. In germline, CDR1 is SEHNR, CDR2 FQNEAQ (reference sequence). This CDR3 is CASSLPEWTGQETQYF. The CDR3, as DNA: TGTGCCAGCAGCTTACCCGAGTGGACAGGGCAAGAGACCCAGTACTTC.

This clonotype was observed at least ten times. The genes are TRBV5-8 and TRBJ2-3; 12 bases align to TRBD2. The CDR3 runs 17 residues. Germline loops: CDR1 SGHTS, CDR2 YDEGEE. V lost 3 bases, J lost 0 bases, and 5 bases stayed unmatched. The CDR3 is CASSSLAGGPSTDTQYF. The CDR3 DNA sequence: TGTGCCAGCAGCTCGCTAGCGGGAGGGCCGAGCACAGATACGCAGTATTTT.

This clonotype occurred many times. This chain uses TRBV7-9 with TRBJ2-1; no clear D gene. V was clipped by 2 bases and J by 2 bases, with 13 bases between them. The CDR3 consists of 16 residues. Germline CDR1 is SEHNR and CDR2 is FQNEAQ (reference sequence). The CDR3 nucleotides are TGTGCCAGCAGCTTAATCGGTGTGAGTACCTACAATGAGCAGTTCTTC. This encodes CASSLIGVSTYNEQFF. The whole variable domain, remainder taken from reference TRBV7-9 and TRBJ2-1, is DTGVSQNPRHKITKRGQNVTFRCDPISEHNRLYWYRQTLGQGPEFLTYFQNEAQLEKSRLLSDRFSAERPKGSFSTLEIQRTEQGDSAMYLCASSLIGVSTYNEQFFGPGTRLTVL.

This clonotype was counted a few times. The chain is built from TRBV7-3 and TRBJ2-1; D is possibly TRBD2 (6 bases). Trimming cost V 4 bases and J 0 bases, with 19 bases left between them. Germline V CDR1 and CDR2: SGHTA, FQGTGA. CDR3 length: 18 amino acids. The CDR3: CASSSGPPGDSSYNEQFF. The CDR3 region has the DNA TGTGCCAGCAGCTCAGGCCCCCCGGGGGACTCCTCCTACAATGAGCAGTTCTTC. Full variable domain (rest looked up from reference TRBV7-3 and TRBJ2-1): GAGVSQTPSNKVTEKGKYVELRCDPISGHTALYWYRQSLGQGPEFLIYFQGTGAADDSGLPNDRFFAVRPEGSVSTLKIQRTERGDSAVYLCASSSGPPGDSSYNEQFFGPGTRLTVL.

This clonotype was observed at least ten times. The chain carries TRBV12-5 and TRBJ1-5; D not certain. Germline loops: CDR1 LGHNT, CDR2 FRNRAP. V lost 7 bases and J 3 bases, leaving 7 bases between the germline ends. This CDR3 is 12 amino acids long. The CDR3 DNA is TGTGCTAGTGAACGGGACAATCAGCCCCAGCATTTT. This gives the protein CASERDNQPQHF.

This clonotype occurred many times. For the CDR3, the DNA is TGTGCCAGCAAACCACTTGGGACAGGGCACACAGATACGCAGTATTTT. It specifies CASKPLGTGHTDTQYF. The chain combines TRBV12-3 or TRBV12-4 with TRBJ2-3, with 9 bases lining up with TRBD1. The junction had 10 bases not matched to a gene; V was cut back by 7 bases and J by 2 bases. The CDR3 has 16 residues.

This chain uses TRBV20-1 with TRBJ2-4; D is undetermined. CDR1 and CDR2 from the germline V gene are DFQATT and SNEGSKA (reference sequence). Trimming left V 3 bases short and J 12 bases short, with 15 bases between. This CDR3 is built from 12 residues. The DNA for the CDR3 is TGCAGTGCTAGGTCCGGACGCAATACTCAGTACTTC. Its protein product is CSARSGRNTQYF.

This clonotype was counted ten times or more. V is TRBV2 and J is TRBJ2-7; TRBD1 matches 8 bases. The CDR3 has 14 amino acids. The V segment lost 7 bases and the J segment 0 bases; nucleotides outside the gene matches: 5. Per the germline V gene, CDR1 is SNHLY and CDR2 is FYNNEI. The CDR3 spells CASKTGTGSYEQYF. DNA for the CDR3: TGTGCCAGCAAGACCGGGACAGGCTCCTACGAGCAGTACTTC.

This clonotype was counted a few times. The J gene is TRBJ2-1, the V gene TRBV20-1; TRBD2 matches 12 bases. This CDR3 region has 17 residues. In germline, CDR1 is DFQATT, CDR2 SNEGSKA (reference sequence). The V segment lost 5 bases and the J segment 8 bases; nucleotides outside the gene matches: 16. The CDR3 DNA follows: TGCAGTGCTTTAACTAGCGGGAGGAGCACTACGAGGGATGAGCAGTTCTTC. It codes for CSALTSGRSTTRDEQFF.

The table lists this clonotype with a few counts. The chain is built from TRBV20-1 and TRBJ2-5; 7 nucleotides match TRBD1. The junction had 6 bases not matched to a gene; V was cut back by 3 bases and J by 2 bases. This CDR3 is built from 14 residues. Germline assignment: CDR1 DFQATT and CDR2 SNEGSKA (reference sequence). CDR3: CSARTLQGQETQYF. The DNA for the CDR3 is TGCAGTGCTAGGACCCTACAGGGGCAAGAGACCCAGTACTTC.

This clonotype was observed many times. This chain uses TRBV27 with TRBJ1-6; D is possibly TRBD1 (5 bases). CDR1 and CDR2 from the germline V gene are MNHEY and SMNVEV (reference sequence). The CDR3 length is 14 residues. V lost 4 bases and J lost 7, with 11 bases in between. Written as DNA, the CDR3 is TGTGCCAGCAGTTCGACAGCGATCAATTCACCCCTCCACTTT. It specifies CASSSTAINSPLHF.

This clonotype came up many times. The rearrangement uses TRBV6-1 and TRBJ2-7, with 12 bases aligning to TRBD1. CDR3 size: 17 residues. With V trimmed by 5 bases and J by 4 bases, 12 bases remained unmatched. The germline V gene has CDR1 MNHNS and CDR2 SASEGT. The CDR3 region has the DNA TGTGCCAGCAGTTATTGGGGACGGGACAGGGGGCTTTACGAGCAGTACTTC. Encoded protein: CASSYWGRDRGLYEQYF.

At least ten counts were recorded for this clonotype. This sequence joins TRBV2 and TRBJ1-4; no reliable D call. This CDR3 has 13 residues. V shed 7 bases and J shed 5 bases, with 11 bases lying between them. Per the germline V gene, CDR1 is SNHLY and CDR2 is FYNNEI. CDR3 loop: CASTGTSNEKLFF. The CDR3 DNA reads TGTGCCAGCACGGGAACCTCAAATGAAAAACTGTTTTTT.

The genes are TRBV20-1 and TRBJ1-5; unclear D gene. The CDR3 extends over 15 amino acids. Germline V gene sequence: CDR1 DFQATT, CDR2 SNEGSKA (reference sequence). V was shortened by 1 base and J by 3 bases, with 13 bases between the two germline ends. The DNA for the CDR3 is TGCAGTGCTAGAGTACCGGGCCTCCTCAATCAGCCCCAGCATTTT. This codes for CSARVPGLLNQPQHF.

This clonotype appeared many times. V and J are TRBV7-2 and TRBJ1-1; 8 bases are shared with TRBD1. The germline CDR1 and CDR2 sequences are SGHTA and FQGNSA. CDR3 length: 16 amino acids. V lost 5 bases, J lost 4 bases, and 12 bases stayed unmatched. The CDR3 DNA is TGTGCCAGCAGCCCTGATGGACAGGGAGGGGCCACTGAAGCTTTCTTT. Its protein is CASSPDGQGGATEAFF.

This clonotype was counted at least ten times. Here the CDR3 DNA reads TGTGCCAGCAGCCCTAGCGGCGGTCAAGAGACCCAGTACTTC. Protein product: CASSPSGGQETQYF. This chain links TRBV7-3 with TRBJ2-5, with 7 bases matching TRBD2. The ends lost 5 bases at V and 2 bases at J; junction bases unmatched: 5. The CDR3 is 14 residues long. Germline values: CDR1 SGHTA, CDR2 FQGTGA.

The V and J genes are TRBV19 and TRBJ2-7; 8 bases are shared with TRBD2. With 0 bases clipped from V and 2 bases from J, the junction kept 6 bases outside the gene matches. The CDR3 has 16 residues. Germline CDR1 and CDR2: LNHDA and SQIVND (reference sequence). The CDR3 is CASSIDPGGVTYEQYF. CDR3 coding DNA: TGTGCCAGTAGTATAGATCCCGGGGGGGTCACCTACGAGCAGTACTTC.

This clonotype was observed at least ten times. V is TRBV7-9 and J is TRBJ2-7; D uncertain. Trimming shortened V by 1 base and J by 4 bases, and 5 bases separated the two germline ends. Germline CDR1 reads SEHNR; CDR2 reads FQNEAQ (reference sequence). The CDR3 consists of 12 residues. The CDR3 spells CASSLEFYEQYF. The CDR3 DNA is TGTGCCAGCAGCTTAGAATTTTACGAGCAGTACTTC.